The next 32 T cell receptor beta chains were all read from a single sample in a study of control samples from healthy donors and cancer patients. Only in-frame clones appear in the TCRdb table, and some are missing; sequencing was by immunoSEQ multiplex PCR. The table shows about 120,000 clones, with 89% occurring only once. Source material: blood. These receptors were taken from a man aged 50 to 60 in good health.

The chain employs TRBV6-1 and TRBJ2-5; D remains unclear. V lost 3 bases and J 1 base, leaving 12 bases between the germline ends. CDR1 and CDR2 (germline): MNHNS, SASEGT. The CDR3 has 15 residues. CDR3 protein: CASSDDGWGQETQYF. CDR3 DNA sequence: TGTGCCAGCAGTGATGATGGATGGGGCCAAGAGACCCAGTACTTC.

This clone was seen more than once but under ten times. The chain links TRBV6-5 to TRBJ2-3; a weak D match, TRBD2 (5 bases). With 3 bases removed from V and 4 bases from J, the gap between germline ends came to 11 bases. Germline lookup yields CDR1 MNHEY and CDR2 SVGAGI. The CDR3 consists of 14 residues. The DNA of the CDR3 is TGTGCCAGCAGTTATTCCCCGGGGTCAGATACGCAGTATTTT. It codes for CASSYSPGSDTQYF.

This clone was seen more than once but under ten times. The rearrangement uses TRBV5-1 and TRBJ1-4, with a possible D match to TRBD1 (5 bases). This CDR3 is built from 16 residues. Germline V gene data show CDR1 as SGHRS and CDR2 as YFSETQ. Trimming cost V 0 bases and J 0 bases, with 9 bases left between them. DNA for the CDR3: TGCGCCAGCAGCTTGGGACAGACCACAACTAATGAAAAACTGTTTTTT. Translated: CASSLGQTTTNEKLFF.

V usage is TRBV5-1 and J usage is TRBJ2-3; D may be TRBD1 or TRBD2 (5 bases each). Trimming left V 3 bases short and J 2 bases short, with 10 bases between. Germline V gives CDR1 SGHRS, CDR2 YFSETQ. The CDR3 consists of 14 residues. CDR3 residues: CASSSGPYTDTQYF. For the CDR3, the DNA is TGCGCCAGCAGCTCGGGACCTTACACAGATACGCAGTATTTT.

The rearrangement uses TRBV24-1 and TRBJ1-1; D gene ambiguous. The CDR3 is 13 amino acids. CDR1 KGHDR and CDR2 SFDVKD come from the germline V gene. Trimming took 5 bases from V and 1 from J, leaving 7 bases between them. The CDR3 is CATSAWGNTEAFF. In DNA, the CDR3 is TGTGCCACCAGTGCGTGGGGGAACACTGAAGCTTTCTTT.

The CDR3 protein is CASSFLGGGNTEAFF. The CDR3 DNA reads TGCGCCAGCAGCTTTCTCGGGGGAGGGAACACTGAAGCTTTCTTT. The genes are TRBV5-1 and TRBJ1-1; tentative D call: TRBD1 (5 bases). V lost 2 bases and J 1 base, leaving 12 bases between the germline ends. Germline values: CDR1 SGHRS, CDR2 YFSETQ. The CDR3 is 15 residues long.

The chain joins TRBV14 to TRBJ2-5, with D maybe TRBD2 (7 bases). Trimming pared 1 base from V and 5 bases from J, leaving 17 bases between. Germline V gene data show CDR1 as SGHDN and CDR2 as FVKESK. This CDR3 region has 16 residues. CDR3 coding DNA: TGTGCCAGCAGCCAAGGAAGGGGAGGGGGTACGGAGACCCAGTACTTC. Protein product: CASSQGRGGGTETQYF. The complete variable domain, with remaining parts taken from reference TRBV14 and TRBJ2-5, reads EAGVTQFPSHSVIEKGQTVTLRCDPISGHDNLYWYRRVMGKEIKFLLHFVKESKQDESGMPNNRFLAERTGGTYSTLKVQPAELEDSGVYFCASSQGRGGGTETQYFGPGTRLLVL.

The chain uses TRBV11-2 and TRBJ2-2; 9 bases line up with TRBD1. CDR1 and CDR2 (germline): SGHAT, FQNNGV. The CDR3 totals 16 residues. The trim removed 6 bases at V and 0 bases at J, leaving 5 bases unmatched. The chain's CDR3 is CASSRTGGSNTGELFF. The CDR3 nucleotides read TGTGCCAGCAGTCGTACAGGGGGCTCGAACACCGGGGAGCTGTTTTTT.

The chain is built from TRBV25-1 and TRBJ1-1, with a tentative D call TRBD1 (5 bases). The CDR3 has 15 residues. The V end was cut by 1 base, the J end by 4 bases, with 13 bases between. CDR1 and CDR2 (germline): MGHDK, SYGVNS. CDR3 amino acids: CASSELGVGGTEAFF. The CDR3 bases are TGTGCCAGCAGTGAATTGGGGGTAGGTGGCACTGAAGCTTTCTTT.

Remarks on this clone: The sample holds other DNA sequences that translate to the same CDR3. The rearrangement joins TRBV5-6 to TRBJ2-7, with D unclear. The CDR3 consists of 14 residues. CDR1 and CDR2 (germline): SGHDT, YYEEEE. V was clipped by 4 bases and J by 3 bases, with 14 bases between them. CDR3 protein: CASSLDGGGYEQYF. As DNA, the CDR3 is TGTGCCAGCAGCCTGGACGGCGGCGGCTACGAGCAGTACTTC.

The V and J genes are TRBV27 and TRBJ1-5; D remains unclear. Trimming left V 3 bases short and J 7 bases short, with 13 bases between. Germline V gives CDR1 MNHEY, CDR2 SMNVEV (reference sequence). This CDR3 comprises 14 residues. The CDR3 is CASSLGTPGQPQHF. CDR3 DNA: TGTGCCAGCAGTTTGGGCACCCCTGGGCAGCCCCAGCATTTT.

This chain links TRBV18 with TRBJ2-5; D gene uncertain. The CDR3 is made up of 12 amino acids. Trimming left V 4 bases short and J 2 bases short, with 5 bases between. The germline V gene encodes CDR1 KGHSH and CDR2 LQKENI. This CDR3 is CASSLGQETQYF. CDR3 sequence (DNA): TGTGCCAGCTCACTGGGGCAAGAGACCCAGTACTTC.

The rearrangement uses TRBV7-2 and TRBJ2-3; 8 bases map to TRBD1. CDR3 length: 14 amino acids. After removal of 1 base from V and 6 bases from J, the junction contained 3 bases not matched to a gene. Germline CDR1 is SGHTA and CDR2 is FQGNSA. The CDR3 DNA is TGTGCCAGCAGCTTAGGGACAGGGAGGGATACGCAGTATTTT. Translating gives CASSLGTGRDTQYF.

The chain has TRBV7-2 and TRBJ2-7; 8 positions agree with TRBD2. The CDR3 contains 15 residues. Per the germline V gene, CDR1 is SGHTA and CDR2 is FQGNSA. After removal of 3 bases from V and 2 bases from J, the junction contained 6 bases not matched to a gene. The CDR3 coding sequence is TGTGCCAGCAGCTTCAGCGGGGGTTCTCCCTACGAGCAGTACTTC. Translating gives CASSFSGGSPYEQYF.

The CDR3 region is CASSVDRGPYNEQFF. The CDR3 nucleotides are TGTGCCAGCAGCGTAGACAGGGGGCCATACAATGAGCAGTTCTTC. This chain joins TRBV9 and TRBJ2-1, with 9 bases matching TRBD1. V lost 0 bases, J lost 4 bases, and 2 bases stayed unmatched. The germline CDR1 and CDR2 sequences are SGDLS and YYNGEE. This CDR3 has 15 amino acids. Combining the CDR3 with reference TRBV9 and TRBJ2-1 gives the whole variable domain DSGVTQTPKHLITATGQRVTLRCSPRSGDLSVYWYQQSLDQGLQFLIQYYNGEERAKGNILERFSAQQFPDLHSELNLSSLELGDSALYFCASSVDRGPYNEQFFGPGTRLTVL.

Remarks on this clone: The identical CDR3 is also encoded by other nucleotide sequences in the sample. This sequence joins TRBV30 and TRBJ2-2; 9 bases agree with TRBD1. This CDR3 is 14 amino acids long. Trimming cost V 5 bases and J 1 base; bases outside gene matches: 2. Germline loops: CDR1 GTSNPN, CDR2 SVGIG (reference sequence). Here the CDR3 DNA reads TGTGCCTGGCCGGGACAGGGGAACACCGGGGAGCTGTTTTTT. This sequence encodes CAWPGQGNTGELFF.

J is TRBJ2-3 and V is TRBV4-1; the D is unclear. Germline V CDR1 and CDR2: MGHRA, YSYEKL. There are 17 residues in the CDR3. The V gene lost 3 bases and the J gene lost 6 bases, with 22 bases spanning the gap. CDR3 protein: CASSHVARLKAGDTQYF. CDR3 DNA sequence: TGCGCCAGCAGCCACGTGGCCCGCTTAAAGGCAGGCGATACGCAGTATTTT.

In DNA, the CDR3 is TGTGCCAGTAGTATCCCGGGACAGACTTCTGGCTACACCTTC. Translating gives CASSIPGQTSGYTF. The rearrangement joins TRBV19 to TRBJ1-2, with 7 positions matching TRBD1. The trim removed 3 bases at V and 7 bases at J, leaving 8 bases unmatched. Germline CDR1 reads LNHDA; CDR2 reads SQIVND (reference sequence). The CDR3 totals 14 residues.

J is TRBJ1-4 and V is TRBV27, with TRBD1 matching over 8 bases. Germline V lookup: CDR1 MNHEY, CDR2 SMNVEV (reference sequence). The V gene end was trimmed by 7 bases and the J gene end by 7 bases; junction bases not matched to a gene: 8. The CDR3 loop spans 14 amino acids. This CDR3 reads CASNLRGPGEKLFF. Here the CDR3 DNA reads TGTGCCAGCAACCTCAGGGGGCCGGGTGAAAAACTGTTTTTT.

The rearrangement uses TRBV6-5 and TRBJ1-3; D possibly corresponds to TRBD1 (5 bases). CDR1 is MNHEY, CDR2 SVGAGI, per germline. There are 13 residues in the CDR3. Trimming cost V 11 bases and J 0 bases, with 11 bases left between them. The CDR3 here is CALGATSGNTIYF. In nucleotides, the CDR3 is TGTGCCTTAGGGGCGACCTCTGGAAACACCATATATTTT.

This chain joins TRBV27 and TRBJ2-3, with D maybe TRBD2 (6 bases). The CDR3 length is 13 residues. Germline-derived CDR1 and CDR2 are MNHEY and SMNVEV (reference sequence). Trimming shortened V by 2 bases and J by 5 bases, and 8 bases separated the two germline ends. The CDR3 DNA reads as TGTGCCAGCAGTTTACGGGGAGGAGATACGCAGTATTTT. It specifies CASSLRGGDTQYF.

This clone was recorded a few times. The genes are TRBV5-5 and TRBJ1-1, with D possibly TRBD1 on 5 matching bases. V shed 3 bases and J shed 4 bases, with 13 bases lying between them. The length of the CDR3 is 14 residues. Germline V gene sequence: CDR1 SGHKS, CDR2 YYEKEE (reference sequence). The CDR3 DNA reads as TGTGCCAGCAGCTCCGGGACGGAAGTCACTGAAGCTTTCTTT. Residues: CASSSGTEVTEAFF.

The rearrangement uses TRBV5-1 and TRBJ1-2, with 12 bases matching TRBD1. V was clipped by 0 bases and J by 1 base; unmatched bases: 10. Germline V CDR1 and CDR2: SGHRS, YFSETQ. The CDR3 loop spans 19 amino acids. The CDR3 coding sequence is TGCGCCAGCAGCTTGGTGGGACAGGGGGCCTCCCTTATTAACTATGGCTACACCTTC. Amino acid sequence: CASSLVGQGASLINYGYTF.

Written as DNA, the CDR3 is TGCGCCAGCAGCCAAGATGGGGCTAGCGGGGGGTTGGGAGATACGCAGTATTTT. Encoded protein: CASSQDGASGGLGDTQYF. This chain uses TRBV4-3 with TRBJ2-3; 11 bases line up with TRBD2. The V and J ends lost 0 bases and 5 bases, in that order; junction bases with no gene match: 10. Germline-derived CDR1 and CDR2 are LGHNA and YSLEER. This CDR3 is 18 amino acids long.

The chain has TRBV6-5 and TRBJ1-3; TRBD1 is a possible D gene (5 bases). Germline CDR1 MNHEY, CDR2 SVGAGI. This CDR3 has 15 residues. The V end lost 6 bases, the J end lost 6 bases, and 18 bases lay between the germline ends. The CDR3 coding sequence is TGTGCCAGCAGCCAAGGTGCAGGGCGTCCAAACACCATATATTTT. Protein: CASSQGAGRPNTIYF.

The chain couples TRBV5-1 to TRBJ2-7; 7 bases fit TRBD1. V lost 1 base to trimming and J lost 6 bases; unmatched junction nucleotides: 7. The CDR3 is 14 residues long. Germline V gene data show CDR1 as SGHRS and CDR2 as YFSETQ. The CDR3 coding sequence is TGCGCCAGCAGCTTGAGCGTGACAGGGACCGAGCAGTACTTC. Its translation is CASSLSVTGTEQYF.

The genes are TRBV7-6 and TRBJ2-2; 8 bases agree with TRBD1. With V trimmed by 3 bases and J by 5 bases, 11 bases remained unmatched. Germline values: CDR1 SGHVS, CDR2 FNYEAQ. The CDR3 is made up of 17 amino acids. CDR3: CASSFPPRTGLTGELFF. The CDR3 DNA is TGTGCCAGCAGCTTCCCGCCAAGGACAGGGTTGACCGGGGAGCTGTTTTTT.

The chain couples TRBV30 to TRBJ1-6; D call uncertain. This CDR3 is 15 amino acids long. Germline values: CDR1 GTSNPN, CDR2 SVGIG (reference sequence). Trimming removed 0 bases at V and 0 bases at J, with 6 bases between. The CDR3 sequence is CAWSVKSSYNSPLHF. In DNA, the CDR3 is TGTGCCTGGAGTGTAAAGAGCTCCTATAATTCACCCCTCCACTTT.

The sample holds one count of this clone. CDR3 nucleotide sequence: TGTGCCAGCAGCCAAGATAATGTCAGGGTAAACACTGAAGCTTTCTTT. As protein: CASSQDNVRVNTEAFF. The chain combines TRBV3-1 (or the pseudogene TRBV3-2) with TRBJ1-1, with D possibly matching TRBD1 (5 bases). Germline V lookup: CDR1 LGHDT, CDR2 YNNKEL (reference sequence). V was cut by 0 bases and J by 2 bases, with 13 bases left in between. The CDR3 length is 16 residues.

The CDR3: CASSPYKASYEQYF. CDR3 nucleotides: TGTGCCAGCAGCCCTTACAAGGCCTCCTACGAGCAGTACTTC. The chain links TRBV6-4 to TRBJ2-7; no clear D gene. The CDR3 spans 14 residues. Between the trimmed V and J ends, which lost 6 bases and 0 bases, there was a span of 12 bases. Germline V CDR1 and CDR2: MRHNA, SNTAGT.

The chain carries TRBV27 and TRBJ1-2; the D gene is possibly TRBD1 (5 bases). This CDR3 comprises 15 residues. Germline loops: CDR1 MNHEY, CDR2 SMNVEV (reference sequence). V lost 6 bases, J lost 5 bases, and 19 bases lay in between. The DNA of the CDR3 is TGTGCCAGCAGCCTCTTCCCGACAGTCGAATATGGCTACACCTTC. Translating it yields CASSLFPTVEYGYTF.

V gene TRBV6-4 combines with J gene TRBJ2-1, with D perhaps matching TRBD1 or TRBD2 (5 bases each). Germline V gives CDR1 MRHNA, CDR2 SNTAGT. V was pared by 4 bases and J by 0 bases, with 10 bases between. The CDR3 has 15 residues. The CDR3 loop reads CASSAGPSSYNEQFF. CDR3 bases: TGTGCCAGCAGTGCGGGACCCTCCTCCTACAATGAGCAGTTCTTC.